This T cell receptor (beta chain) was sequenced during a study of blood T cell repertoires in COVID-19. About the research overall: Sites across the United States, Italy and Spain contributed samples from acute and convalescent COVID-19.

Participants spanned ages 18 to 89 years and resided in about 25 US areas. The recovered donors of Cohort 3 showed two negative PCRs, clearance, or symptom resolution. The germline gives CDR1 LNHDA, CDR2 SQIVND (reference sequence). Trimming took 5 bases from V and 7 from J, leaving 18 bases between them. The CDR3 consists of 16 residues. Authors' data handling: Amplified reference gene primers provided the basis for estimating nucleated cell counts. Sequenced by immunoSEQ multiplex PCR; TCRdb stores in-frame clones only, minus some. From that table come the V and J calls and clone size; the DNA was used to work out D and trimming. The sample lists 150,000 to 200,000 clones, around 82% occurring once.

The TCR comes from a man aged 35 to 55 who had recovered from COVID-19. Specimen: PBMCs or T cells enriched from blood (not recorded which). V usage is TRBV19 and J usage is TRBJ1-6; D possibly corresponds to TRBD1 (6 bases). The CDR3 spells CASSPPGRTANSPLHF. In DNA, the CDR3 is TGTGCCAGTAGTCCCCCCGGGAGGACAGCCAATTCACCCCTCCACTTT.